Detailed here is one T cell receptor beta chain. The antigen remains undetermined. The record originates from a study of blood T cells in healthy people across ages. This CDR3 region has 19 residues. V lost 0 bases, J lost 11 bases, and 16 bases stayed unmatched. The germline V gene has CDR1 SGHDT and CDR2 YYEEEE. Next came a second PCR, run for roughly 6 to 11 cycles, which used a sample-barcoded 5' primer along with a J-beta primer mix. Each CDR3 protein gets one entry after TCRdb re-called the 5' RACE reads with MiXCR. In the table there are hundreds of thousands of distinct CDR3 sequences, around 32% of which are singletons. Study conclusions and caveats: The lack of PBMC sorting stopped any conclusive naive versus antigen-experienced comparison.

This TCR was sampled from a woman of 80 years or more in good health. Sample: blood. The rearrangement joins TRBV5-6 to TRBJ2-5; TRBD2 matches at 16 bases. The CDR3 DNA sequence: TGTGCCAGCAGCTTGGGGCTGGGACTAGCGGGGGGGCGGAACAATGAGCAGTACTTC. Encoded protein: CASSLGLGLAGGRNNEQYF.